The clone carrying this TCR beta chain occurred a few times. This entry belongs to a study of T-cell memory formation after mild COVID-19. The CDR3 has 14 residues. The V gene lost 7 bases and the J gene lost 5 bases, with 15 bases spanning the gap. Germline CDR1 and CDR2: SNHLY and FYNNEI. TCRdb called the 5' RACE reads again in MiXCR, with one record for every CDR3 protein. The sample shows 250,000 to 300,000 distinct CDR3 sequences, 15% to 20% of them seen only once. The receptor was isolated from a man younger than 35 who had mild COVID-19 (a few samples of this study predate the infection). Cell type and time point are not known. The sequenced sample consisted of PBMCs or a T cell subset sorted from them (not recorded which). The rearrangement uses TRBV2 and TRBJ1-5; D remains ambiguous. CDR3 nucleotides: TGTGCCAGCAAAATGGGCAGTACCTATCAGCCCCAGCATTTT. It is translated as CASKMGSTYQPQHF.